This TCR beta chain is from a study of blood T cell repertoires in COVID-19. Method: immunoSEQ multiplex PCR; TCRdb's copy keeps in-frame clones and lacks some. The profile shows around 280,000 clones, around 92% of them singletons. CDR1 is WNHNN, CDR2 SYGVQD, per germline (reference sequence). V was cut by 5 bases and J by 11 bases, with 26 bases left in between. The CDR3 consists of 16 residues. V is TRBV10-1 and J is TRBJ2-3; a weak D match, TRBD2 (7 bases). This receptor was obtained from a woman aged 25 to 45 with COVID-19, enrolled during active disease. The sample was peripheral blood. In DNA form, the CDR3 reads TGCGCCAGCAGTCCAACTGAGGCGGGGGCCCCATTGAGGCAGTATTTT. It yields the protein CASSPTEAGAPLRQYF.